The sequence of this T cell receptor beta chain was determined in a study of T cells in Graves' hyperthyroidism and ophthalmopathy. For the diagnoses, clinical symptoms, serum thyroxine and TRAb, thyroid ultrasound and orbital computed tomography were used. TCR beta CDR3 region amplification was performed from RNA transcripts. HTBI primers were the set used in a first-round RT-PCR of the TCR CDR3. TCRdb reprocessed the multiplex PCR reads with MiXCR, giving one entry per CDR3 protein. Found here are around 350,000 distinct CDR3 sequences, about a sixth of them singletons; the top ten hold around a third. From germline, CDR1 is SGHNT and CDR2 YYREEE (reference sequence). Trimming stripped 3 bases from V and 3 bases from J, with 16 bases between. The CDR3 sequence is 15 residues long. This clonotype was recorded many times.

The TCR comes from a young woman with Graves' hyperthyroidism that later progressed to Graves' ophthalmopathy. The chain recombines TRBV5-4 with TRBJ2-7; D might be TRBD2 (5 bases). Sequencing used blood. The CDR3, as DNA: TGTGCCAGCAGCTCCCGGGGTTCCTTCGGCTACGAGCAGTACTTC. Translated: CASSSRGSFGYEQYF.